The subject of this entry is one TCR beta chain. Its antigen is unknown. Germline-derived CDR1 and CDR2 are MNHEY and SVGAGI. The CDR3 consists of 13 residues. V shed 6 bases and J 5 bases; nucleotides not matched to a gene: 5. The data are from a study of siplizumab effects on memory and regulatory T cells. General study points: A major contribution to the alloresponse seemed to be made by naive T cells, which seemed more diverse than memory cells. Sequences below about 10^-5 frequency were poorly captured. As a result, only a minor fraction of alloreactive clones mapped to unstimulated subsets.

Assays examined roughly 9.2 x 10^4 TCR templates per sample. Assay: immunoSEQ multiplex PCR; the TCRdb copy retains only in-frame clones and omits some. The sample carries over 100,000 clones, just under 95% recorded once. The chain couples TRBV6-5 to TRBJ2-7, with TRBD1 identical over 9 bases. This clonotype was obtained from a human donor in good health. The sample taken for sequencing was non-Treg CD4+ T cells sorted from blood. The CDR3 DNA reads as TGTGCCAGCAGAATTAACAGGGGGCACGAGCAGTACTTC. It codes for CASRINRGHEQYF.